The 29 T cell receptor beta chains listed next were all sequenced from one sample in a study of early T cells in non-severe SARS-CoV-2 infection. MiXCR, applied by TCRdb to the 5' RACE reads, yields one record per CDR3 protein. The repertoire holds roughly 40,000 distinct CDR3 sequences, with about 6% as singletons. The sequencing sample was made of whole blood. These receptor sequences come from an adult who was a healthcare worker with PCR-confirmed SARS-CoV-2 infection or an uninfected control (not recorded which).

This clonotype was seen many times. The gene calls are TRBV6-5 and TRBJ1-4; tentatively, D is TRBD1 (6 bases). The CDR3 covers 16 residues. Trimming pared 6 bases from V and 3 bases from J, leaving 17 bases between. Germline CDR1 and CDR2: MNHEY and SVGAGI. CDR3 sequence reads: CASSNEPTGPNEKLFF. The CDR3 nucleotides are TGTGCCAGCAGCAATGAACCAACAGGGCCTAATGAAAAACTGTTTTTT.

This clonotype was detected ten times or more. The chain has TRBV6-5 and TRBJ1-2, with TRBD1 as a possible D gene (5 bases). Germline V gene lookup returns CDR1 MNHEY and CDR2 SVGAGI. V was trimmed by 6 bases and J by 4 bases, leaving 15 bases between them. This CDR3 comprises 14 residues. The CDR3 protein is CASRPGRGFYGYTF. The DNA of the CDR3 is TGTGCCAGCAGGCCGGGACGGGGCTTCTATGGCTACACCTTC.

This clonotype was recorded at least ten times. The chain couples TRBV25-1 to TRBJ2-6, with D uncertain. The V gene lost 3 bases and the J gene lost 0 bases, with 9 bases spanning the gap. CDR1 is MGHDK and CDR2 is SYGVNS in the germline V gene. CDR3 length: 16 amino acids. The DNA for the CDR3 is TGTGCCAGCAGTGATTCAGCTAGCTCTGGGGCCAACGTCCTGACTTTC. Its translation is CASSDSASSGANVLTF.

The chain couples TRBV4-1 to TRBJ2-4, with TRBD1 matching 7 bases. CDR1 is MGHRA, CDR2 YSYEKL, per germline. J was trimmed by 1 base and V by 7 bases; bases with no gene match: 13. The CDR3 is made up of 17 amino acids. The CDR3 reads CASTYTATGEAKNIQYF. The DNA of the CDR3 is TGCGCCAGCACCTATACCGCCACAGGGGAGGCCAAAAACATTCAGTACTTC.

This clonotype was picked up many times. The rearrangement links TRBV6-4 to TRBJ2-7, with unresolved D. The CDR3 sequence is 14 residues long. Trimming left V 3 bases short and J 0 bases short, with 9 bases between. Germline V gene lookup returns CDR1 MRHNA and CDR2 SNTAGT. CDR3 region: CASSEYTNSYEQYF. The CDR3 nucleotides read TGTGCCAGCAGTGAGTATACTAACTCCTACGAGCAGTACTTC.

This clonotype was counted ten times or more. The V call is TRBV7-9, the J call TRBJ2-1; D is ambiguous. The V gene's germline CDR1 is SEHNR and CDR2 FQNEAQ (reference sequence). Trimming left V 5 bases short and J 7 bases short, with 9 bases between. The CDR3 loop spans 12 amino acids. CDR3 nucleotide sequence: TGTGCCAGCAGCCCGAGCGCGAATGAGCAGTTCTTC. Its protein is CASSPSANEQFF.

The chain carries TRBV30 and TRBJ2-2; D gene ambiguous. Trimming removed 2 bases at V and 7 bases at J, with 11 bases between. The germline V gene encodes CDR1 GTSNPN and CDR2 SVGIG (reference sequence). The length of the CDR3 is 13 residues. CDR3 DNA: TGTGCCTGGAGTTCTCCAACGAACGGGGAGCTGTTTTTT. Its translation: CAWSSPTNGELFF.

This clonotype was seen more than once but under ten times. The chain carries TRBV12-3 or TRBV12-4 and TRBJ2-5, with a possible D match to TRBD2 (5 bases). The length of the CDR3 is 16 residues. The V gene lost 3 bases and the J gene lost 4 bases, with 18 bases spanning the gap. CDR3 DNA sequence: TGTGCCAGCAGTTTGAACTTTGGGAGTTGGTCAGAGACCCAGTACTTC. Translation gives CASSLNFGSWSETQYF.

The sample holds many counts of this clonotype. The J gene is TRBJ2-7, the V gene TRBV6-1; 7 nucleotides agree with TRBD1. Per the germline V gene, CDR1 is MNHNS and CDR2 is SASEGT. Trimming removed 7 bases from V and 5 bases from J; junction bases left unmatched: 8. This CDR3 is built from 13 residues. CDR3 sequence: CASNRDSINEQYF. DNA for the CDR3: TGTGCCAGCAACCGGGACAGTATCAACGAGCAGTACTTC.

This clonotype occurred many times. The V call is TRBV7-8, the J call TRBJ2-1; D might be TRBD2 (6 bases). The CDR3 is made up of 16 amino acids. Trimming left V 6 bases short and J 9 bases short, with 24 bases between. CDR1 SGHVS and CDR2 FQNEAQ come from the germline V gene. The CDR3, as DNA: TGTGCCAGCAGGGACACGGAGGGAGCTTCCGGAGGTGAGCAGTTCTTC. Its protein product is CASRDTEGASGGEQFF.

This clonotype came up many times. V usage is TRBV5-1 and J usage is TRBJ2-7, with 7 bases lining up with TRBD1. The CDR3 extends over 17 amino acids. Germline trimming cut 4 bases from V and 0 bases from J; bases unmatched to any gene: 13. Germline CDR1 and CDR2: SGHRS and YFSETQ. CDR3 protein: CASSVSGQAVLSYEQYF. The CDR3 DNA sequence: TGCGCCAGCAGCGTATCCGGACAGGCCGTACTCTCCTACGAGCAGTACTTC.

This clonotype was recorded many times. This CDR3 reads CASSSSLLTSRREQFF. DNA for the CDR3: TGTGCCAGCAGTTCTTCTCTCTTGACTAGTCGGAGGGAGCAGTTCTTC. V is TRBV27 and J is TRBJ2-1; perhaps TRBD2 as D (6 bases). Trimming pared 4 bases from V and 10 bases from J, leaving 23 bases between. Germline CDR1 and CDR2: MNHEY and SMNVEV (reference sequence). CDR3 length equals 16 residues.

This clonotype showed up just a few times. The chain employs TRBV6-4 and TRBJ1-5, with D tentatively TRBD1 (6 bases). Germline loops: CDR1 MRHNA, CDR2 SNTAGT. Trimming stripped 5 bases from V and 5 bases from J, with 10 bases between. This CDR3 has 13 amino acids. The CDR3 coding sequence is TGTGCCAGCAGTTTGGAGGGGGATCAGCCCCAGCATTTT. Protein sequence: CASSLEGDQPQHF.

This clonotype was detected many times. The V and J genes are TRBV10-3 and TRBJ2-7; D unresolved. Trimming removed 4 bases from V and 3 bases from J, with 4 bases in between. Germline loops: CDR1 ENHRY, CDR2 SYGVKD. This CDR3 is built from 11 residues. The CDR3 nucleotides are TGTGCCATCAGTGGGGGCTACGAGCAGTACTTC. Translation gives CAISGGYEQYF.

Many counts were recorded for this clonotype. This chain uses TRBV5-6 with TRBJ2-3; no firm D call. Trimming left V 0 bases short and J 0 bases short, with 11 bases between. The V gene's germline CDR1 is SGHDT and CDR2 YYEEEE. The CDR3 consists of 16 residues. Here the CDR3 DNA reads TGTGCCAGCAGCTTGGCAGCTCGTGCTAGCACAGATACGCAGTATTTT. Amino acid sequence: CASSLAARASTDTQYF.

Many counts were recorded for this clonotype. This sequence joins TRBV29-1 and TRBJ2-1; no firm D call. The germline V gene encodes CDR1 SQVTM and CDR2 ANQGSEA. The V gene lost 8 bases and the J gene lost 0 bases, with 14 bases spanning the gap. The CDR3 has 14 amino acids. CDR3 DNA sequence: TGCAGCTCTGGGAAGGGTAGCTCCTACAATGAGCAGTTCTTC. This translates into CSSGKGSSYNEQFF.

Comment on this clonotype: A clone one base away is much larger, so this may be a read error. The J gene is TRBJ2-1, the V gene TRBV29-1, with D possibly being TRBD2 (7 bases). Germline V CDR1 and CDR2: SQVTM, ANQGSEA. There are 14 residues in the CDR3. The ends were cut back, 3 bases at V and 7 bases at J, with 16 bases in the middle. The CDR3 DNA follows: TGCAGCGTTGAGAGGACTAGGGGGAGAAATGAGCAGTTCTTC. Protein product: CSVERTRGRNEQFF.

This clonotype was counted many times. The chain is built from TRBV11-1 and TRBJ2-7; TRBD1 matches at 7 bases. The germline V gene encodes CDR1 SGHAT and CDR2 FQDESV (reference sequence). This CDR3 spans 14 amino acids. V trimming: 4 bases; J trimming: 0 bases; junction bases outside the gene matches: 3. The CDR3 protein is CASSYRDSSYEQYF. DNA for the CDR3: TGTGCCAGCAGCTACAGGGACAGCTCCTACGAGCAGTACTTC.

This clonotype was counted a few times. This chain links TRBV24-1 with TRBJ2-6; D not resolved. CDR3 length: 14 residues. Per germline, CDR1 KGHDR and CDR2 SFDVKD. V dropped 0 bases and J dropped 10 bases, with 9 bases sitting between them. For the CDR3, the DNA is TGTGCCACCAGTGATTTGCGTGGCAGTAACGTCCTGACTTTC. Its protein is CATSDLRGSNVLTF.

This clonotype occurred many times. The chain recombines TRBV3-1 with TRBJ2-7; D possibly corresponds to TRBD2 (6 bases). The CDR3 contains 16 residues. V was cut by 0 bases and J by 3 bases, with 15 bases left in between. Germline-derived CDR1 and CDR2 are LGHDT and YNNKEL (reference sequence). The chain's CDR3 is CASSQDSAGWSYEQYF. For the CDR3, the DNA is TGTGCCAGCAGCCAAGATTCGGCGGGATGGAGCTACGAGCAGTACTTC.

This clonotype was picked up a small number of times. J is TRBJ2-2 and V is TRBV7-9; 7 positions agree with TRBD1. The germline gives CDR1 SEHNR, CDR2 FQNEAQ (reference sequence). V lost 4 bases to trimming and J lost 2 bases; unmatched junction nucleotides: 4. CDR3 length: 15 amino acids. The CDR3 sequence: CASSSYRGNTGELFF. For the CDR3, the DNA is TGTGCCAGCAGCTCGTACAGGGGTAACACCGGGGAGCTGTTTTTT.

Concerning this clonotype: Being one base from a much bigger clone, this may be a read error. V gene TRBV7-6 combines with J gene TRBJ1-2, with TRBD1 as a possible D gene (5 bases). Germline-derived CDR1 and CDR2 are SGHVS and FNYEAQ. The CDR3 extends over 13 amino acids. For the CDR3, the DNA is TGTGTCAGCAGCTTAGTCCAGGGCGATGGCTACACCTTC. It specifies CVSSLVQGDGYTF.

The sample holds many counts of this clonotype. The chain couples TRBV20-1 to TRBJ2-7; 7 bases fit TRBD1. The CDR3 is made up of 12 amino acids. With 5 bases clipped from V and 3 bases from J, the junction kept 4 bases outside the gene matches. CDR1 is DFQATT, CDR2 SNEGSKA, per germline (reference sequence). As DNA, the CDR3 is TGCAGTGCTGGCCGGGACAGCTACGAGCAGTACTTC. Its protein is CSAGRDSYEQYF.

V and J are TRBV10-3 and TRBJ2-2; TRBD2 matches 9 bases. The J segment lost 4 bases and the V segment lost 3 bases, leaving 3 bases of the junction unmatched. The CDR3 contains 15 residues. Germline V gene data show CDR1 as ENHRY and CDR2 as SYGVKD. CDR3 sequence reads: CAISEGGRGTGELFF. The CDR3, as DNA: TGTGCCATCAGTGAAGGCGGGAGGGGCACCGGGGAGCTGTTTTTT.

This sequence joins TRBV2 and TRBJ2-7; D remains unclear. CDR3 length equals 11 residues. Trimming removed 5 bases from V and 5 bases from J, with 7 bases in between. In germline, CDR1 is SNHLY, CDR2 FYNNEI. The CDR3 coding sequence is TGTGCCAGCAGTCCCAAGAACGAGCAGTACTTC. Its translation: CASSPKNEQYF.

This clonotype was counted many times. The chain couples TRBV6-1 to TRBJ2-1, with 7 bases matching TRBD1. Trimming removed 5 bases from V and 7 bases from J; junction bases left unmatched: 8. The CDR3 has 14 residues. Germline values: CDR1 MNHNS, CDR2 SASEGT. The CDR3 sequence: CASSRQGEGNEQFF. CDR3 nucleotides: TGTGCCAGCAGTAGACAGGGAGAAGGGAATGAGCAGTTCTTC.

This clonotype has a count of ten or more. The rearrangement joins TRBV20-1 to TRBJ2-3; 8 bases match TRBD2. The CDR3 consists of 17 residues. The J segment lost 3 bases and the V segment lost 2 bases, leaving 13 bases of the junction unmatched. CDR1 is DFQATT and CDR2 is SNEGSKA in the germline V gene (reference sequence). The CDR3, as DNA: TGCAGTGCTAGAACATTCTTCGGCGGGAGGCTTACAGATACGCAGTATTTT. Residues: CSARTFFGGRLTDTQYF.

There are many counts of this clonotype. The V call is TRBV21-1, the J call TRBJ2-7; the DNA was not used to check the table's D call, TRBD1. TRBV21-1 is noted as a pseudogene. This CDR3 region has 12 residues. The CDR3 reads CASSPTGDEQYF. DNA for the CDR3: TGTGCCAGCAGCCCCACCGGGGACGAGCAGTACTTC.

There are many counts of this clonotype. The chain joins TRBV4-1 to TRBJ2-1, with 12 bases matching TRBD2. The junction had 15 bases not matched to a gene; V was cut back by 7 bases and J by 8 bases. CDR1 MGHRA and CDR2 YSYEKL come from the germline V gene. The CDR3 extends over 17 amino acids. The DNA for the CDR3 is TGCGCCAGCAACCGAAAAAATGGACTAGCGGGATCGGATGAGCAGTTCTTC. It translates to CASNRKNGLAGSDEQFF.